This TCR beta chain was documented in a study of monozygotic twins with inflammatory bowel disease. Whole-study results and caveats: Varied immunosuppressive treatments among patients may have increased repertoire variability. Neither one strong signal nor one clonotype associated with IBD was supported. Using the inverse Simpson index, IBD patients had lower TCRbeta diversity than healthy co-twins.

Molecular identifiers with 6-nucleotide sample barcodes were added during cDNA synthesis via template switching. TCRdb reanalyzed the 5' RACE reads, giving one entry per CDR3 protein sequence and no DNA. The table lists fewer than 450,000 distinct CDR3 sequences, with around 2.6% in the top ten. Germline V gene data show CDR1 as SGHRS and CDR2 as YFSETQ. The CDR3 is 13 amino acids. A note on this clonotype: What it recognizes is unknown.

The sequenced material came from blood. The TCR was taken from a human donor with ulcerative colitis or Crohn's disease, or a healthy co-twin of an affected twin (not recorded which). V usage is TRBV5-1 and J usage is TRBJ2-1. CDR3 loop: CASSLARGNEQFF.